This T cell receptor beta chain is drawn from a study of cytomegalovirus exposure and HLA in healthy donors. About the research overall: Membership in the Caucasian-associated ancestry cluster was found for approximately 85% of roughly 400 genotyped donors.

V was clipped by 0 bases and J by 1 base, with 7 bases between them. The length of the CDR3 is 14 residues. In germline, CDR1 is SGHRS, CDR2 YFSETQ. Researchers ran the PCR with 60 Vbeta and 13 Jbeta primers. Libraries were prepared by immunoSEQ multiplex PCR; TCRdb keeps only in-frame clonotypes and omits some of them. The sample includes 35,000 to 50,000 clones. The genes are TRBV5-1 and TRBJ2-5; the D gene is possibly TRBD2 (6 bases). This TCR was sampled from a male donor in good health and CMV-seronegative. Sequencing was performed on PBMCs. The CDR3: CASSLGGLQETQYF. The CDR3 nucleotides read TGCGCCAGCAGCTTGGGGGGACTCCAAGAGACCCAGTACTTC. The full variable domain, in which reference TRBV5-1 and TRBJ2-5 provide the parts outside the CDR3, is KAGVTQTPRYLIKTRGQQVTLSCSPISGHRSVSWYQQTPGQGLQFLFEYFSETQRNKGNFPGRFSGRQFSNSRSEMNVSTLELGDSALYLCASSLGGLQETQYFGPGTRLLVL.